Shown below are 7 T cell receptor beta chains from a single sample sequenced in a study of T cell repertoires in cytomegalovirus infection. Using its own MiXCR run on the reads, TCRdb lists one record per CDR3 protein. Of hundreds of thousands of distinct CDR3 sequences listed, about 28% are singletons. The antigens these receptors bind are not known. The sample here was cultured PBMCs, taken from culture after CMV antigen stimulation. These receptors were taken from a human donor in good health (CMV status not recorded). Some clones in this sample may be carry-over from other donors' samples.

The chain joins TRBV20-1 to TRBJ1-5; weak D call: TRBD1 (6 bases). There are 16 residues in the CDR3. Trimming left V 0 bases short and J 4 bases short, with 16 bases between. Germline values: CDR1 DFQATT, CDR2 SNEGSKA (reference sequence). CDR3 in amino acids: CSARDGGQGGNQPQHF. CDR3 in DNA: TGCAGTGCTAGAGATGGGGGGCAGGGCGGTAATCAGCCCCAGCATTTT.

Only a few counts were recorded for this clonotype. This rearrangement joins TRBV7-8 to TRBJ2-1, with no clear D. V lost 2 bases and J lost 10, with 15 bases in between. The CDR3 is 14 amino acids. The germline gives CDR1 SGHVS, CDR2 FQNEAQ. CDR3 nucleotide sequence: TGTGCCAGCAGCTTACCGGCCTCTAGTTACGAGCAGTTCTTC. Protein: CASSLPASSYEQFF.

In this sample, this clonotype turned up a few times. The rearrangement joins TRBV7-9 to TRBJ1-1; D is undetermined. V was trimmed by 2 bases and J by 4 bases, leaving 11 bases between them. CDR1 is SEHNR and CDR2 is FQNEAQ in the germline V gene (reference sequence). This CDR3 comprises 14 residues. The CDR3 reads CASSLFPVITEAFF. The DNA of the CDR3 is TGTGCCAGCAGCTTATTCCCGGTAATCACTGAAGCTTTCTTT. The full variable domain, with the rest looked up from reference TRBV7-9 and TRBJ1-1, is DTGVSQNPRHKITKRGQNVTFRCDPISEHNRLYWYRQTLGQGPEFLTYFQNEAQLEKSRLLSDRFSAERPKGSFSTLEIQRTEQGDSAMYLCASSLFPVITEAFFGQGTRLTVV.

This clonotype was recorded once. This chain uses TRBV11-1 with TRBJ2-3; tentative D call: TRBD1 (5 bases). This CDR3 spans 10 amino acids. The V gene lost 7 bases and the J gene lost 6 bases, with 5 bases spanning the gap. Germline V gives CDR1 SGHAT, CDR2 FQDESV (reference sequence). In DNA, the CDR3 is TGTGCCAGCACAGGGGATACGCAGTATTTT. This sequence encodes CASTGDTQYF.

The chain combines TRBV20-1 with TRBJ2-7; D perhaps matches TRBD2 (5 bases). This CDR3 region has 14 residues. Looked up from germline, CDR1 is DFQATT and CDR2 is SNEGSKA (reference sequence). Trimming cost V 2 bases and J 2 bases, with 13 bases left between them. CDR3 sequence reads: CSARTSGPPYEQYF. In DNA, the CDR3 is TGCAGTGCTAGAACCAGCGGTCCTCCCTACGAGCAGTACTTC.

This clonotype was observed at least ten times. This chain links TRBV7-8 with TRBJ1-1; 7 nucleotides line up with TRBD1. Germline-derived CDR1 and CDR2 are SGHVS and FQNEAQ. The CDR3 runs 18 residues. V was clipped by 2 bases and J by 1 base; unmatched bases: 13. CDR3 protein: CASSLTVSVGDRNTEAFF. The CDR3 DNA is TGTGCCAGCAGCTTAACTGTCAGCGTCGGGGACAGGAACACTGAAGCTTTCTTT.

This clonotype was counted a few times. The CDR3 DNA reads as TGCAGTGCTAGGGTGGCTAAAAATGAAAAACTGTTTTTT. This sequence encodes CSARVAKNEKLFF. V gene TRBV20-1 combines with J gene TRBJ1-4; D gene unclear. The CDR3 extends over 13 amino acids. V gave up 3 bases and J gave up 5 bases, with 10 bases separating them. Germline V gene lookup returns CDR1 DFQATT and CDR2 SNEGSKA (reference sequence).